This TCR beta chain was retrieved from a study of blood T cell repertoires in COVID-19 (dated by TCRdb to 2019 to 2021). Looking at the study overall: Samples covering the acute and convalescent phases of COVID-19 were provided by collaborators in the United States, Italy and Spain. The material from the prospective study consisted of cDNA or gDNA derived from T cells, B-cell-depleted T cells, or PBMCs. The dataset comprised deeply sampled blood TCRbeta repertoires from subjects exposed to, actively infected with, or recovered from COVID-19. The repertoires were made available in a free public database intended to serve as a resource for research on the immune response to SARS-CoV-2. The samples were drawn from two sources: the first 160 participants of the ongoing ImmuneRACE study, and approximately 1,300 subjects contributed by 6 global collaborators. A de-identified subject ID, COVID-19 status, age in years and sex were almost always included in the sample metadata. HLA class I and class II types, where available, came from metadata supplied by the sample provider rather than from assay-based typing. The paper's findings and limits, for the study overall: The amount of clinical and demographic metadata varied by source and participant and was provided uncurated.

V is pruned by 3 bases and J by 10 bases, leaving 4 bases of the junction without a gene match. According to the germline V gene, CDR1 reads SGHTA and CDR2 reads FQGNSA. From the cysteine up to the phenylalanine, the CDR3 has a length of 14 residues. CDR3 DNA is the only sequence kept; it has 42 bases, read in frame from the first base. This clone was seen just once. No antigen is known for it. No much larger clonotype is one base removed from it; base qualities were not supplied. Collaborating institutions collected whole blood in K2EDTA tubes following their own protocols. For TCRbeta analysis, collaborator samples were shipped as frozen whole blood, as isolated PBMCs, or as DNA extracted from either sample type. The immunoSEQ Assay, a bias-controlled multiplex PCR, was used to amplify TCRbeta CDR3 regions from genomic DNA. Under the source paper's analysis protocol: Within the assay, amplification of reference gene primers was used to estimate how many nucleated cells each sample contained. To quantify the absolute abundance of each unique TCRbeta CDR3 rearrangement, sequence reads were collapsed and filtered. For each sample, productive Simpson clonality was calculated as the square root of Simpson's diversity index over productive rearrangements. This immuneACCESS table, as held by TCRdb, lists in-frame sequences with V and J called but not all clones. Of the missing ones, under half trace to an unresolved V gene in checked studies; the others have no known cause. The D gene and trimming were derived from the DNA, and the V and J assignments and clone size from that table. The sample table records approximately 100,000 clones; roughly 80% of these occur just once. The ten largest clones capture around 9.3% of the sample.

The clonotype was recovered from a human donor in a cohort sampled during active COVID-19. Sequencing was performed on peripheral blood. Recombination joined TRBV7-2 with TRBJ2-3; TRBD2 lines up with 13 middle nucleotides. The sequence in DNA is TGTGCCAGCAGCTTTACTAGCGGGAGGGTCGCGCAGTATTTT. Its coded protein is CASSFTSGRVAQYF.